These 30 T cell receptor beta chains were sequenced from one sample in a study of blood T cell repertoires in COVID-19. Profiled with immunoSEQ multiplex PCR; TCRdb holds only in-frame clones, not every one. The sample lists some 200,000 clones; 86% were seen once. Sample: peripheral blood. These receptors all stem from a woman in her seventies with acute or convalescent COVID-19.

CDR3 sequence (DNA): TGTGCCAGTAAAGGGCAGGGGGTCACTGAAGCTTTCTTT. Its protein product is CASKGQGVTEAFF. The chain has TRBV19 and TRBJ1-1; 7 bases fit TRBD1. Germline assignment: CDR1 LNHDA and CDR2 SQIVND (reference sequence). The length of the CDR3 is 13 residues. Losses at the gene ends were 7 bases for V and 4 bases for J; bases not matched to a gene: 6.

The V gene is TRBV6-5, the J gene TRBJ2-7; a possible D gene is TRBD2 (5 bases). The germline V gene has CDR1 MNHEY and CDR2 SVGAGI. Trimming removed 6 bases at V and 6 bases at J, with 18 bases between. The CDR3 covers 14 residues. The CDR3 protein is CASRHTTSSFEQYF. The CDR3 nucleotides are TGTGCCAGCAGACACACAACGTCTAGCTTCGAGCAGTACTTC.

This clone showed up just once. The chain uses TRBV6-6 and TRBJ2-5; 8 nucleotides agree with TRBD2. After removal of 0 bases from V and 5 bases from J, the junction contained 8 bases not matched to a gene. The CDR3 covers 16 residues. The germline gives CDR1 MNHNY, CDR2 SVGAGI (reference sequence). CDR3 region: CASSYSSIAGRETQYF. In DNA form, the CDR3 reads TGTGCCAGCAGTTACTCGTCCATAGCGGGAAGGGAGACCCAGTACTTC.

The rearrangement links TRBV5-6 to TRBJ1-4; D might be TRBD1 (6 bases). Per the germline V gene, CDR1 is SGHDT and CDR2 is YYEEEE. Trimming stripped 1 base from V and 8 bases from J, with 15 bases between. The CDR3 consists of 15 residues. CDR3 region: CASSLLQGLEEKLFF. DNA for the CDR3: TGTGCCAGCAGCTTGCTGCAGGGGTTAGAAGAAAAACTGTTTTTT.

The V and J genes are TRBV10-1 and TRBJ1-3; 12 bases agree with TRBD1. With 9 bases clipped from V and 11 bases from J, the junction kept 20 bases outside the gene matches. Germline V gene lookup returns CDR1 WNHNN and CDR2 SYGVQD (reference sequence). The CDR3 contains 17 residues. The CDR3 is CARWDRGRGGLPYAIYF. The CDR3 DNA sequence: TGCGCCAGATGGGACAGGGGGCGAGGTGGGCTCCCTTATGCCATATATTTT.

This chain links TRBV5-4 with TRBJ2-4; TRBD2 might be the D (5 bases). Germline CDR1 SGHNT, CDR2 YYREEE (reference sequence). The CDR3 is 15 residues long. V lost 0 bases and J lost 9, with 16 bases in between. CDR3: CASSLAGIGEGIQYF. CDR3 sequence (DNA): TGTGCCAGCAGCTTGGCCGGAATAGGCGAGGGCATTCAGTACTTC. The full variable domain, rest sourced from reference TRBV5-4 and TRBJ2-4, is ETGVTQSPTHLIKTRGQQVTLRCSSQSGHNTVSWYQQALGQGPQFIFQYYREEENGRGNFPPRFSGLQFPNYSSELNVNALELDDSALYLCASSLAGIGEGIQYFGAGTRLSVL.

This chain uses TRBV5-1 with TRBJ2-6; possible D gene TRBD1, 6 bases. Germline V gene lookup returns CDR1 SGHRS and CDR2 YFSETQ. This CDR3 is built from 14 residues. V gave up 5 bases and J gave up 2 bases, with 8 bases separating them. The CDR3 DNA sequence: TGCGCCAGCAGACCAGGGGCTGGGGCCAACGTCCTGACTTTC. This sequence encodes CASRPGAGANVLTF.

The CDR3 region is CASSRGGQNHEQYF. The DNA for the CDR3 is TGTGCCAGCAGCCGGGGGGGACAGAATCACGAGCAGTACTTC. J is TRBJ2-7 and V is TRBV11-3; D perhaps matches TRBD2 (8 bases). V lost 5 bases to trimming and J lost 5 bases, with 16 bases between them. Germline values: CDR1 SGHNT, CDR2 YENEEA. The CDR3 sequence is 14 residues long.

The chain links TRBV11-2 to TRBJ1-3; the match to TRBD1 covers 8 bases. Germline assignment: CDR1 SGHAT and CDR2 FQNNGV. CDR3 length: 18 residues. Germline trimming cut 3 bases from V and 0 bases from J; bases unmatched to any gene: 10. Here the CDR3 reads CASSLIGQGYTSGNTIYF. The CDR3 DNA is TGTGCCAGCAGCTTGATTGGACAGGGTTATACCTCTGGAAACACCATATATTTT.

CDR3 amino acids: CASTEVAGSTGELFF. The CDR3 DNA sequence: TGTGCCAGTACTGAAGTAGCGGGCTCCACCGGGGAGCTGTTTTTT. The chain recombines TRBV19 with TRBJ2-2; the match to TRBD2 covers 7 bases. The CDR3 sequence is 15 residues long. CDR1 LNHDA and CDR2 SQIVND come from the germline V gene (reference sequence). V trimming: 7 bases; J trimming: 4 bases; junction bases outside the gene matches: 9.

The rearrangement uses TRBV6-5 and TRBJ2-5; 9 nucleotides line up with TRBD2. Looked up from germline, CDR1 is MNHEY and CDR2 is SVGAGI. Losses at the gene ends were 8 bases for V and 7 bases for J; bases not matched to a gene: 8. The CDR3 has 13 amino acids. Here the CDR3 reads CASVSGGPWTQYF. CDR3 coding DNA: TGTGCCAGCGTTAGCGGGGGCCCCTGGACCCAGTACTTC.

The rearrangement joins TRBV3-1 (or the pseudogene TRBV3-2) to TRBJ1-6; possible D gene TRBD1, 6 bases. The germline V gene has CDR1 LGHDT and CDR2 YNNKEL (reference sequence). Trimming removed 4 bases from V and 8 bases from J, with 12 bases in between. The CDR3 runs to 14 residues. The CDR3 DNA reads TGTGCCAGCAGCCGAGGGGGTTTTGATTCACCCCTCCACTTT. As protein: CASSRGGFDSPLHF.

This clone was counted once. The CDR3 region has the DNA TGCGCCAGCAGCCGCCAGGGAGGGGGCACTGAAGCTTTCTTT. Protein: CASSRQGGGTEAFF. The chain couples TRBV5-1 to TRBJ1-1; maybe TRBD1 (6 bases). The V and J ends lost 4 bases and 4 bases respectively, with 14 bases between them. There are 14 residues in the CDR3. Germline V gene lookup returns CDR1 SGHRS and CDR2 YFSETQ.

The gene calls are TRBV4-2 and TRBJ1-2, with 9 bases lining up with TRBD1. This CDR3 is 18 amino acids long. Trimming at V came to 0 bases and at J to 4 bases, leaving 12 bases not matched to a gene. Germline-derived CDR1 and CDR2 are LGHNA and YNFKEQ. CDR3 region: CASSQDRTGQGILYGYTF. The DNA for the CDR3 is TGTGCCAGCAGCCAAGATAGGACGGGACAGGGAATTCTCTATGGCTACACCTTC.

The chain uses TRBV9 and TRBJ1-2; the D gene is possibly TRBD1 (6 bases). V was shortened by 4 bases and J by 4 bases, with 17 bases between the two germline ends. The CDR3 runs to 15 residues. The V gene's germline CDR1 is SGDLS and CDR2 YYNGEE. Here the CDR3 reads CASSFSASGAYGYTF. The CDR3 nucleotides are TGTGCCAGCAGCTTCTCAGCATCAGGGGCCTATGGCTACACCTTC.

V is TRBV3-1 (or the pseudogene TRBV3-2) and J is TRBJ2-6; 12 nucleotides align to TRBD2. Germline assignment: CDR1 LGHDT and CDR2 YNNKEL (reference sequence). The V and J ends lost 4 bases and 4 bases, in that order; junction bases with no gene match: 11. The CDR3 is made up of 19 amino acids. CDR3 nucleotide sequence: TGTGCCAGCAGCCCCTGGACTAGCGGGATATTGGTCGGGGCCAACGTCCTGACTTTC. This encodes CASSPWTSGILVGANVLTF.

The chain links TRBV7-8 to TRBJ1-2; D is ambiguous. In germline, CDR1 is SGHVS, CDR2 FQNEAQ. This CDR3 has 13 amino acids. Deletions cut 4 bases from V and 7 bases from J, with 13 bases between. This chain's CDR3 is CASSYGLGSGYTF. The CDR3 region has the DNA TGTGCCAGCAGCTACGGACTAGGCTCTGGCTACACCTTC.

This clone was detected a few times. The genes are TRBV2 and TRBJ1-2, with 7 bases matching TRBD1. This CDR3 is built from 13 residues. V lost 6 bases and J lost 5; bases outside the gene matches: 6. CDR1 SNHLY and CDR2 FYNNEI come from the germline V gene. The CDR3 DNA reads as TGTGCCAGCAGGGGGACAGCCGGTTATGGCTACACCTTC. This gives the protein CASRGTAGYGYTF.

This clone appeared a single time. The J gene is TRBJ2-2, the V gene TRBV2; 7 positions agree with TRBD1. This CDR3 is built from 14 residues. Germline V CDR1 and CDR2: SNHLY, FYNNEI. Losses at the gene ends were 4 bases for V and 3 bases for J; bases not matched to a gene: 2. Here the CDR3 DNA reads TGTGCCAGCAGTGGACAGGGCGACACCGGGGAGCTGTTTTTT. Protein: CASSGQGDTGELFF.

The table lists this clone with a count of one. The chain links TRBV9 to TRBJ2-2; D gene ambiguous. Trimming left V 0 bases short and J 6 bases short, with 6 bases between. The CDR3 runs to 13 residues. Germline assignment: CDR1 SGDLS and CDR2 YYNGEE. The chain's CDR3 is CASSVGPAGELFF. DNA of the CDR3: TGTGCCAGCAGCGTAGGTCCGGCCGGGGAGCTGTTTTTT.

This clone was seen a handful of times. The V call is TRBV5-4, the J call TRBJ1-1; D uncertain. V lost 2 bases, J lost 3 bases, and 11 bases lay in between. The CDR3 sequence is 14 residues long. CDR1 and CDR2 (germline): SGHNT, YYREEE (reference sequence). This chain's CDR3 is CASSLKREYTEAFF. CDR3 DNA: TGTGCCAGCAGCTTAAAAAGGGAGTACACTGAAGCTTTCTTT.

The CDR3 nucleotides are TGTGCCAGCAGTCCTTTGAGGCCTGCAACTAATGAAAAACTGTTTTTT. Encoded protein: CASSPLRPATNEKLFF. V is TRBV25-1 and J is TRBJ1-4; D remains unclear. In germline, CDR1 is MGHDK, CDR2 SYGVNS. V dropped 5 bases and J dropped 0 bases, with 13 bases sitting between them. This CDR3 has 16 residues.

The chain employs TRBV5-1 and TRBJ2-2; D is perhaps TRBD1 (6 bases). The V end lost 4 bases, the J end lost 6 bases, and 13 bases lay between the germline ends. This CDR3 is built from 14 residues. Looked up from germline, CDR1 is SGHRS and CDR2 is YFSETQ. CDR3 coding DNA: TGCGCCAGCAGCACCGGGACACCCGCCGGGGAGCTGTTTTTT. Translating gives CASSTGTPAGELFF. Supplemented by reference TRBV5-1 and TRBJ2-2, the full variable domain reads KAGVTQTPRYLIKTRGQQVTLSCSPISGHRSVSWYQQTPGQGLQFLFEYFSETQRNKGNFPGRFSGRQFSNSRSEMNVSTLELGDSALYLCASSTGTPAGELFFGEGSRLTVL.

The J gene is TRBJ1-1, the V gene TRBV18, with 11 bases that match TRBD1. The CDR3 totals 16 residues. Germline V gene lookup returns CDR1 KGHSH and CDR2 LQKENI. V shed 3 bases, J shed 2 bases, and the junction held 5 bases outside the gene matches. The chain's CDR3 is CASSPSDRGRNTEAFF. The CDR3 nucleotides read TGTGCCAGCTCACCTTCGGACAGGGGGCGCAACACTGAAGCTTTCTTT.

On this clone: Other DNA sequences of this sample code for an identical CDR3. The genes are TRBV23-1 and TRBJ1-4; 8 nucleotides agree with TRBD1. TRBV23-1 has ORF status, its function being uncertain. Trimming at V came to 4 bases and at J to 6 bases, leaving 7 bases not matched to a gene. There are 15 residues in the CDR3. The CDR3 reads CASSPRTGPYEKLFF. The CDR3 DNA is TGCGCCAGCAGTCCGCGGACAGGGCCCTATGAAAAACTGTTTTTT.

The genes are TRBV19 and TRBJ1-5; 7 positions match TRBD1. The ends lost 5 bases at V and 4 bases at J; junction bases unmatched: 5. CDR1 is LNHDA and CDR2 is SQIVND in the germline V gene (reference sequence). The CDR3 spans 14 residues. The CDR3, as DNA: TGTGCCAGTAGTCCCAGGGGGAGGAATCAGCCCCAGCATTTT. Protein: CASSPRGRNQPQHF. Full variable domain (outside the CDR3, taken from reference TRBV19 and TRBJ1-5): DGGITQSPKYLFRKEGQNVTLSCEQNLNHDAMYWYRQDPGQGLRLIYYSQIVNDFQKGDIAEGYSVSREKKESFPLTVTSAQKNPTAFYLCASSPRGRNQPQHFGDGTRLSIL.

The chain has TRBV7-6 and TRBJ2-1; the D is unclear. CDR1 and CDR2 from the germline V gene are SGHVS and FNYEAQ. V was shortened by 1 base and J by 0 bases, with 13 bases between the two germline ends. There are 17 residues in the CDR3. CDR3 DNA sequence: TGTGCCAGCAGCTTAGGCTCCTCCGTGAGCTCCTACAATGAGCAGTTCTTC. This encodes CASSLGSSVSSYNEQFF. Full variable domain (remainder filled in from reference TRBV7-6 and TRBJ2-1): GAGVSQSPRYKVTKRGQDVALRCDPISGHVSLYWYRQALGQGPEFLTYFNYEAQQDKSGLPNDRFSAERPEGSISTLTIQRTEQRDSAMYRCASSLGSSVSSYNEQFFGPGTRLTVL.

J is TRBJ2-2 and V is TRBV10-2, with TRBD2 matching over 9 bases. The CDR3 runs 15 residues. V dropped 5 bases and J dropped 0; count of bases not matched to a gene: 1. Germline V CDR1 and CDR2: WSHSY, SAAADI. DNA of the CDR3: TGCGCCAGCAGTAGGACTAGCGCGAACACCGGGGAGCTGTTTTTT. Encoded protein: CASSRTSANTGELFF.

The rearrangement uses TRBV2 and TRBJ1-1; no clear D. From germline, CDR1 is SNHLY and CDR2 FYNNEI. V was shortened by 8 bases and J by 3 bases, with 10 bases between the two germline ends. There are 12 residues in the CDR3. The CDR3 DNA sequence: TGTGCCAGCCGCACCCAGGACACTGAAGCTTTCTTT. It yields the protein CASRTQDTEAFF. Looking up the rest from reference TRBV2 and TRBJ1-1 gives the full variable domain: EPEVTQTPSHQVTQMGQEVILRCVPISNHLYFYWYRQILGQKVEFLVSFYNNEISEKSEIFDDQFSVERPDGSNFTLKIRSTKLEDSAMYFCASRTQDTEAFFGQGTRLTVV.

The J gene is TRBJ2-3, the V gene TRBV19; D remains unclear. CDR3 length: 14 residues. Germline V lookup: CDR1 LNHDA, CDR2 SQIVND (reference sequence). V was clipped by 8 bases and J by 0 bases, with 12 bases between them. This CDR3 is CASSDISSTDTQYF. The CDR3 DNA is TGTGCCAGTTCCGACATTTCTAGCACAGATACGCAGTATTTT.